This entry is about one TCR beta chain. Sequencing was performed with immunoSEQ multiplex PCR; in TCRdb, only in-frame clones are kept and a portion is missing. The table lists under 90,000 clones, 90% to 95% of them singletons. The source of the sample is a study of OX40 agonist ivuxolimab in advanced cancers. The wider study: A mean age of about 56 years, range about 20 to 79, was recorded, and approximately 85% were male.

In germline, CDR1 is MNHNS, CDR2 SASEGT. The CDR3 runs 15 residues. Trimming stripped 2 bases from V and 6 bases from J, with 14 bases between. This sample comprised CD4+ or CD8+ T cells sorted from blood, obtained in a trial of the OX40 agonist ivuxolimab. The receptor was isolated from an adult with an advanced solid tumor such as melanoma, head and neck, liver or kidney cancer. The chain has TRBV6-1 and TRBJ1-5, with a weak D call TRBD1 (6 bases). For the CDR3, the DNA is TGTGCCAGCAGTGAACTTCTAGGGGGGGCTCAGCCCCAGCATTTT. Protein: CASSELLGGAQPQHF.